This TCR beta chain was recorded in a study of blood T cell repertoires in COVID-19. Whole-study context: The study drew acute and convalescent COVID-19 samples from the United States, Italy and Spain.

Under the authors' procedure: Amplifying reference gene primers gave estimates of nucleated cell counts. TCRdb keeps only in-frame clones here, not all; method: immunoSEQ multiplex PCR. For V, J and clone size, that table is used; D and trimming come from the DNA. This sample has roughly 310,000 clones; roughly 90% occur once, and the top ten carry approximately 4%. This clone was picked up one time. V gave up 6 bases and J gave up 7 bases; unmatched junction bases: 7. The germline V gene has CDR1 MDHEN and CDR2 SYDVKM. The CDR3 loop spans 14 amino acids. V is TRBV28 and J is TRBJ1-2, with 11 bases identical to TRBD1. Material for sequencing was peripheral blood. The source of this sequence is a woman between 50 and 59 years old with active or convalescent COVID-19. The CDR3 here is CASSLGQGGVGYTF. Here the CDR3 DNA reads TGTGCCAGCAGCCTGGGACAGGGGGGCGTTGGCTACACCTTC.